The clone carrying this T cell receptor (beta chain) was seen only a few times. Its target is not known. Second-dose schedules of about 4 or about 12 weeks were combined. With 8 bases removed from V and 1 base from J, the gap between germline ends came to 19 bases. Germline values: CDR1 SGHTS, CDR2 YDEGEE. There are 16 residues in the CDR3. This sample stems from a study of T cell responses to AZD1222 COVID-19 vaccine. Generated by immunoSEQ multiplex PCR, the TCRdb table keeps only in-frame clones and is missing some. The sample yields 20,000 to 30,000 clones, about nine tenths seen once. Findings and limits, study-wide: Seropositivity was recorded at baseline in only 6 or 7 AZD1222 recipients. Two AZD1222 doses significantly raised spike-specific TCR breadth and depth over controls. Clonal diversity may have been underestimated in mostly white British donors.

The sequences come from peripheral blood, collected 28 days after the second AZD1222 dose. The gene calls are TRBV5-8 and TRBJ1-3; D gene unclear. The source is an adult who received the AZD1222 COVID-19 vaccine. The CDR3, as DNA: TGTGCCAGTCTCTTAGAGACTTACGCTTCTGGAAACACCATATATTTT. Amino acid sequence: CASLLETYASGNTIYF.